The clone carrying this T cell receptor (beta chain) turned up a few times. These data belong to a study of blood T cell repertoires in COVID-19. Study-wide context: Samples taken during acute and convalescent COVID-19 were collected in the United States, Italy and Spain. PBMCs, B-cell-depleted T cells, or T cells provided the cDNA or gDNA that made up the material.

The CDR3 loop spans 13 amino acids. CDR1 is MNHEY, CDR2 SMNVEV, per germline (reference sequence). The germline V and J ends were trimmed by 5 bases and 4 bases, with 9 bases remaining between them. Original data processing: Scientists estimated how many nucleated cells there were by amplifying reference gene primers. Using immunoSEQ multiplex PCR, the repertoire was profiled, and TCRdb retains in-frame clones only, with some absent. V, J and clone size are taken as reported in that table, and D and trimming were inferred from the DNA itself. The sample carries under 150,000 clones, more than 75% recorded once.

The TCR comes from a man in his sixties with active or convalescent COVID-19. This chain connects TRBV27 to TRBJ1-5; D gene unclear. Sequencing was carried out using peripheral blood. CDR3 coding DNA: TGTGCCAGCAGTCTTTCACGGAATCAGCCCCAGCATTTT. It specifies CASSLSRNQPQHF.